This T cell receptor beta chain stems from a study of prognosis after radiotherapy for stage I lung cancer. Notes on the study in general: The authors did not determine whether the expanded TCR clones were tumor-specific.

In this sample, this clonotype is medium-sized. The antigen is not known. Genomic DNA was subjected to two-round multiplex PCR for amplification of TCR beta CDR3. Amplification in first-round PCR relied on primers specific to each TRBV and TRBJ gene. MiXCR, run by TCRdb on the multiplex PCR reads, gives a single entry per CDR3 protein. The sample lists 27,000 or so distinct CDR3 sequences; just over 40% were seen once. The V end lost 3 bases, the J end lost 6 bases, and 12 bases lay between the germline ends. Per germline, CDR1 DFQATT and CDR2 SNEGSKA (reference sequence). The CDR3 is 13 amino acids. Peripheral venous blood was drawn in roughly 6-milliliter volumes, with a draw taken at each of two separate time points.

This receptor was obtained from a donor over 45 with non-small cell lung cancer. The specimen comprised PBMCs, sampled before or after stereotactic body radiation therapy (not recorded which). The chain couples TRBV20-1 to TRBJ2-1; TRBD2 is a possible D gene (6 bases). CDR3 region: CSASFSGGNEQFF. The CDR3 DNA reads as TGCAGTGCTAGCTTCTCCGGGGGCAATGAGCAGTTCTTC.